The sequence of this T cell receptor (beta chain) was determined in a study of tumor-infiltrating lymphocytes in primary liver carcinoma. Study details: Patients, male and female, were 30 to 69 years old.

Extraction of RNA together with DNA used about 20-34 mg of unsorted bulk tissue. For this clonotype: The antigen is undetermined. One end of the junction fails to match germline, which may point to a read error.

TCR beta cDNA was reverse-transcribed from 500 ng of total RNA. The reaction used a constant-region primer and ProtoScript II reverse transcriptase. Libraries for TCR beta were built through three nested multiplex PCR rounds, which together made up a slightly modified ARM-PCR procedure. Amplification in the first two PCR rounds was performed using TRBV1-TRBV30 forward primers and a C-beta reverse primer for roughly 9 cycles each. TCRdb reprocessed the multiplex PCR reads with MiXCR, giving one entry per CDR3 protein. The sample lists 95,000 to 150,000 distinct CDR3 sequences, roughly 70% occurring once. Germline CDR1 reads WNHNN; CDR2 reads SYGVQD (reference sequence). The CDR3 consists of 13 residues. Study observations and caveats: Top-250-clone fractions were significantly higher in tumors than in blood (p = 0.039).

The sequencing input was tumor-adjacent normal liver tissue. This receptor was taken from a woman in her fifties or sixties with primary liver carcinoma and hepatitis B virus infection. V usage is TRBV10-1 and J usage is TRBJ2-1; 9 bases align to TRBD1. Here the CDR3 reads CANSTTGGDDQFF. DNA for the CDR3: TGCGCCAACAGTACAACAGGGGGCGATGACCAGTTCTTC.